The present T cell receptor (beta chain) was sequenced within a study of OX40 agonist ivuxolimab in advanced cancers. About the research overall: Under the entry rules, prior anti-PD-1, anti-PD-L1 or anti-CTLA-4 therapy was allowed, and approximately 40% had some.

Study conclusions and caveats: Researchers report that CD8+ T cells had, on average, more expanded clones than CD4+. Antigen specificity was not determined for the expanded peripheral T cells. Low levels of normalized T-cell clonal expansion also appeared in some nonresponders.

Profiling relied on immunoSEQ multiplex PCR, and the TCRdb table lists in-frame clones only, not all of them. The sample lists tens of thousands of clones, more than 85% occurring once. Of note for this clone: Its antigen is not known.

The length of the CDR3 is 15 residues. Trimming removed 0 bases from V and 0 bases from J, with 9 bases in between. Germline V gene lookup returns CDR1 SGHDT and CDR2 YYEEEE. The chain has TRBV5-6 and TRBJ1-1, with D possibly TRBD1 on 6 matching bases. The source was CD4+ or CD8+ T cells sorted from blood, collected in a trial of the OX40 agonist ivuxolimab. The receptor was derived from an adult with an advanced solid tumor such as melanoma, head and neck, liver or kidney cancer. CDR3 region: CASSLGQGMNTEAFF. CDR3 DNA sequence: TGTGCCAGCAGCTTGGGGCAGGGGATGAACACTGAAGCTTTCTTT.